Sequencing of this T cell receptor beta chain was carried out in a study of cytomegalovirus exposure and HLA in healthy donors. Findings and limits, study-wide: The authors listed approximately 160 TCR beta chains as cytomegalovirus-associated.

The PCR contained 60 Vbeta and 13 Jbeta primers. Profiling relied on immunoSEQ multiplex PCR, and the TCRdb table lists in-frame clones only, not all of them. The sample yields about 120,000 clones, over 70% seen once. For this clone: Its specificity is not known.

The CDR3 length is 14 residues. From germline, CDR1 is MDHEN and CDR2 SYDVKM. The V and J ends lost 5 bases and 8 bases respectively, with 16 bases between them. The chain is built from TRBV28 and TRBJ2-4, with D unclear. The origin of this receptor is a woman between 40 and 50 years old in good health and CMV-seropositive. Material: PBMCs. The CDR3 region is CASSQSPTSDIQYF. The CDR3 DNA reads as TGTGCCAGCAGTCAAAGCCCGACTTCGGACATTCAGTACTTC.